A selection of T cell receptor beta chains follows, all from one sample in a study of CD8+CD57+ T cells in acquired aplastic anemia. TCRdb itself ran the reads through MiXCR, one entry per CDR3 protein. The sample lists some 150,000 distinct CDR3 sequences, roughly two thirds occurring once. What was sequenced was sorted CD4+, CD8+, or CD8+CD57+ T cells (not recorded which) from PBMCs. Receptor source: a human donor with aplastic anemia. Both conserved end residues are part of each CDR3. The order of the fields is V gene, J gene, CDR3 protein.

TRBV9	TRBJ1-2	CASSVADRDSYGYTF
TRBV20-1	TRBJ2-3	CSAIRGTGADTQYF
TRBV20-1	TRBJ2-3	CSAPDFLVGTDTQYF
TRBV10-3	TRBJ2-3	CAITPGRMEGTQYF
TRBV4-2	TRBJ2-5	CASSQVEGAGETQYF
TRBV12-3/TRBV12-4	TRBJ2-7	CASSYSDYLAYEQYF
TRBV5-8	TRBJ2-6	CASTVPSGGSGANVLTF
TRBV20-1	TRBJ2-1	CSASRPGTSSYNEQFF
TRBV20-1	TRBJ2-7	CSARERSSYEQYF
TRBV7-2	TRBJ1-2	CASSRTGDGYTF
TRBV24-1	TRBJ2-1	CATSDPTSGRPYYNEQFF
TRBV14	TRBJ2-5	CASSPFIGRDQETQYF
TRBV11-2	TRBJ1-6	CASSFLQRGDNSPLHF
TRBV20-1	TRBJ2-7	CSASGPGATVYEQYF
TRBV2	TRBJ2-2	CASSVGELFF
TRBV10-3	TRBJ2-3	CAISGQKAGGLDTQYF
TRBV24-1	TRBJ1-4	CATSDLLDRRFF
TRBV6-5	TRBJ2-2	CASSYIGYGTGELFF
TRBV10-3	TRBJ1-2	CAIRADTNYGYTF
TRBV10-3	TRBJ2-5	CAISDIGTQYF
TRBV20-1	TRBJ2-5	CSARTGQETQYF
TRBV5-1	TRBJ1-6	CASSSGQFQNSPLHF
TRBV7-9	TRBJ1-5	CASSSQGGQPQHF
TRBV6-5	TRBJ2-1	CASSYGQGSNEQFF